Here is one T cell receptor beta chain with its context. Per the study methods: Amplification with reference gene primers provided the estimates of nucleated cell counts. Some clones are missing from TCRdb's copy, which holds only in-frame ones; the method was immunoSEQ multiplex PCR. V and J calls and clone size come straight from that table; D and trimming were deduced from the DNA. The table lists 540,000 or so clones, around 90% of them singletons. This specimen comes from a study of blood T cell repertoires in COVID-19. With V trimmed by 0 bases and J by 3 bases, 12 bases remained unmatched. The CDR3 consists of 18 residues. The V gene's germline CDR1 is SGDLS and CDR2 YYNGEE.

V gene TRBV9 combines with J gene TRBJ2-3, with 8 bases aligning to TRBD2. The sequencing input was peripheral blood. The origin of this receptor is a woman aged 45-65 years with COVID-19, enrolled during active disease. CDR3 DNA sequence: TGTGCCAGCAGCGTAGGGGGAGCGGGGGCCTTTGGGACAGATACGCAGTATTTT. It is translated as CASSVGGAGAFGTDTQYF.